The rows below give T cell receptor beta chains drawn from one sample of a study of blood T cell repertoires in COVID-19. Data came from immunoSEQ multiplex PCR; TCRdb stores just in-frame clones and leaves some out. The top ten hold 5% to 7% of the sample, which has 120,000 to 150,000 clones, roughly 84% seen once. Sequencing was carried out using PBMCs or T cells enriched from blood (not recorded which). The source of these receptors is a woman aged 50 to 60 who had been exposed to COVID-19. CDR3s include the opening cysteine and the closing phenylalanine or tryptophan. Fields, in order: V gene, J gene, D gene, clone size, CDR3 protein, CDR3 DNA. The D gene is left open where the match is weak. Rows may omit the clone size; those that give it use once, few, many or a size class.

V gene: TRBV6-5; J gene: TRBJ2-7; D gene: -; clone size: -; CDR3 protein: CASSYSQISSYEQYF; CDR3 DNA: TGTGCCAGCAGTTACTCCCAGATTTCCTCCTACGAGCAGTACTTC
V gene: TRBV2; J gene: TRBJ2-7; D gene: -; clone size: few; CDR3 protein: CASSEWWSEQYF; CDR3 DNA: TGTGCCAGCAGTGAATGGTGGAGCGAGCAGTACTTC
V gene: TRBV6-2/TRBV6-3; J gene: TRBJ2-5; D gene: -; clone size: -; CDR3 protein: CASSRSLETQYF; CDR3 DNA: TGTGCCAGCAGTCGGAGCTTGGAGACCCAGTACTTC
V gene: TRBV4-2; J gene: TRBJ1-3; D gene: TRBD1; clone size: -; CDR3 protein: CASSQDLTGGYSGNTIYF; CDR3 DNA: TGTGCCAGCAGCCAAGATTTAACAGGGGGGTACTCTGGAAACACCATATATTTT
V gene: TRBV5-1; J gene: TRBJ2-3; D gene: -; clone size: -; CDR3 protein: CASSLTATDTQYF; CDR3 DNA: TGCGCCAGCAGCCTGACAGCCACAGATACGCAGTATTTT
V gene: TRBV3-1/TRBV3-2; J gene: TRBJ2-1; D gene: -; clone size: -; CDR3 protein: CASTPAPRRSYNEQFF; CDR3 DNA: TGTGCCAGCACTCCGGCGCCAAGGAGGTCCTACAATGAGCAGTTCTTC
V gene: TRBV27; J gene: TRBJ2-1; D gene: TRBD2; clone size: -; CDR3 protein: CASSALAGVGEQFF; CDR3 DNA: TGTGCCAGCAGTGCGCTAGCGGGAGTTGGTGAGCAGTTCTTC
V gene: TRBV9; J gene: TRBJ2-2; D gene: TRBD2; clone size: -; CDR3 protein: CASSDLAGTGELFF; CDR3 DNA: TGTGCCAGCAGCGACCTAGCGGGAACCGGGGAGCTGTTTTTT
V gene: TRBV7-9; J gene: TRBJ2-7; D gene: TRBD2; clone size: -; CDR3 protein: CASSSGTHSSEQYF; CDR3 DNA: TGTGCCAGCAGCAGCGGGACCCACTCCAGCGAGCAGTACTTC
V gene: TRBV9; J gene: TRBJ1-6; D gene: -; clone size: -; CDR3 protein: CASSRTDKRSPLHF; CDR3 DNA: TGTGCCAGCAGCCGGACAGACAAAAGATCACCCCTCCACTTT
V gene: TRBV7-2; J gene: TRBJ2-7; D gene: TRBD1; clone size: few; CDR3 protein: CASSLAGTGDEQYF; CDR3 DNA: TGTGCCAGCAGCCTGGCCGGGACAGGGGACGAGCAGTACTTC
V gene: TRBV19; J gene: TRBJ2-1; D gene: TRBD2; clone size: -; CDR3 protein: CASGGLAGNEQFF; CDR3 DNA: TGTGCCAGCGGCGGACTAGCGGGCAATGAGCAGTTCTTC
V gene: TRBV20-1; J gene: TRBJ1-5; D gene: -; clone size: -; CDR3 protein: CSALETQAQHF; CDR3 DNA: TGCAGTGCACTAGAGACCCAGGCCCAGCATTTT
V gene: TRBV5-8; J gene: TRBJ2-7; D gene: TRBD1; clone size: few; CDR3 protein: CASSLAGTGSGEQYF; CDR3 DNA: TGTGCCAGCAGCTTGGCCGGGACAGGGTCGGGCGAGCAGTACTTC
V gene: TRBV11-2; J gene: TRBJ1-2; D gene: -; clone size: -; CDR3 protein: CASSLIGDYGYTF; CDR3 DNA: TGTGCCAGCAGCTTAATAGGGGATTATGGCTACACCTTC
V gene: TRBV5-1; J gene: TRBJ1-1; D gene: TRBD1; clone size: -; CDR3 protein: CASSLTGGMNTEAFF; CDR3 DNA: TGCGCCAGCAGCTTGACAGGGGGCATGAACACTGAAGCTTTCTTT
V gene: TRBV29-1; J gene: TRBJ1-2; D gene: -; clone size: -; CDR3 protein: CSVAKNYGYTF; CDR3 DNA: TGCAGCGTTGCCAAAAACTATGGCTACACCTTC
V gene: TRBV19; J gene: TRBJ1-2; D gene: -; clone size: few; CDR3 protein: CASSLRDTNYGYTF; CDR3 DNA: TGTGCCAGTTCCCTCAGGGATACCAACTATGGCTACACCTTC
V gene: TRBV30; J gene: TRBJ2-7; D gene: TRBD2; clone size: -; CDR3 protein: CAWSVGGSSYEQYF; CDR3 DNA: TGTGCCTGGAGTGTAGGCGGGAGCTCCTACGAGCAGTACTTC
V gene: TRBV9; J gene: TRBJ1-1; D gene: TRBD1; clone size: once; CDR3 protein: CASSSRTGRGKADTEAFF; CDR3 DNA: TGTGCCAGCAGCTCCCGGACAGGGAGGGGGAAGGCGGACACTGAAGCTTTCTTT
V gene: TRBV27; J gene: TRBJ1-5; D gene: -; clone size: -; CDR3 protein: CASSLVHGGQPQHF; CDR3 DNA: TGTGCCAGCAGTTTAGTCCACGGCGGTCAGCCCCAGCATTTT
V gene: TRBV30; J gene: TRBJ2-1; D gene: TRBD1; clone size: -; CDR3 protein: CAWTTGDLYNEQFF; CDR3 DNA: TGTGCCTGGACCACAGGGGACCTTTACAATGAGCAGTTCTTC
V gene: TRBV6-5; J gene: TRBJ1-1; D gene: -; clone size: -; CDR3 protein: CASIRGAGAFF; CDR3 DNA: TGTGCCAGCATCAGAGGGGCGGGGGCTTTCTTT
V gene: TRBV28; J gene: TRBJ2-5; D gene: TRBD1; clone size: -; CDR3 protein: CASIQGARETQYF; CDR3 DNA: TGTGCCAGCATCCAGGGGGCGAGGGAGACCCAGTACTTC
V gene: TRBV18; J gene: TRBJ2-3; D gene: TRBD2; clone size: -; CDR3 protein: CASSTWTSGTDTQYF; CDR3 DNA: TGTGCCAGCTCAACCTGGACTAGCGGCACAGATACGCAGTATTTT
V gene: TRBV12-5; J gene: TRBJ2-7; D gene: TRBD1; clone size: -; CDR3 protein: CASGYRGSYEQYF; CDR3 DNA: TGTGCTAGTGGTTACAGGGGGTCCTACGAGCAGTACTTC
V gene: TRBV9; J gene: TRBJ2-1; D gene: -; clone size: -; CDR3 protein: CASSVDSGSSYNEQFF; CDR3 DNA: TGTGCCAGCAGCGTAGACAGCGGAAGCTCCTACAATGAGCAGTTCTTC
V gene: TRBV7-8; J gene: TRBJ1-1; D gene: -; clone size: -; CDR3 protein: CASSLVSAPPGHKEAFF; CDR3 DNA: TGTGCCAGCAGCTTAGTCTCAGCCCCTCCGGGACATAAAGAAGCTTTCTTT
V gene: TRBV18; J gene: TRBJ2-7; D gene: -; clone size: -; CDR3 protein: CASSPFESYEQYF; CDR3 DNA: TGTGCCAGCTCACCCTTTGAGAGCTACGAGCAGTACTTC
V gene: TRBV5-4; J gene: TRBJ2-1; D gene: TRBD1; clone size: few; CDR3 protein: CASSSVRGTGAMGEQFF; CDR3 DNA: TGTGCCAGCAGCTCAGTACGGGGGACAGGGGCAATGGGCGAGCAGTTCTTC
V gene: TRBV19; J gene: TRBJ1-1; D gene: TRBD1; clone size: -; CDR3 protein: CASSIRQGRAFF; CDR3 DNA: TGTGCCAGTAGTATCAGACAGGGTAGAGCTTTCTTT
V gene: TRBV7-2; J gene: TRBJ2-7; D gene: -; clone size: -; CDR3 protein: CASSLSGSYEQYF; CDR3 DNA: TGTGCCAGCAGCTTATCAGGTTCCTACGAGCAGTACTTC
V gene: TRBV7-2; J gene: TRBJ2-7; D gene: TRBD2; clone size: -; CDR3 protein: CASSLGGLAGNYEQYF; CDR3 DNA: TGTGCCAGCAGCTTGGGAGGACTAGCGGGGAACTACGAGCAGTACTTC
V gene: TRBV5-1; J gene: TRBJ1-6; D gene: TRBD1; clone size: -; CDR3 protein: CASSRQGDNSPLHF; CDR3 DNA: TGCGCCAGCAGCCGACAGGGTGATAATTCACCCCTCCACTTT
V gene: TRBV6-6; J gene: TRBJ2-7; D gene: TRBD1; clone size: -; CDR3 protein: CASSKGQGVTIYEQYF; CDR3 DNA: TGTGCCAGCAGTAAGGGACAGGGGGTGACCATCTACGAGCAGTACTTC
V gene: TRBV21-1; J gene: TRBJ2-1; D gene: -; clone size: -; CDR3 protein: CASSTSSGRPHNEQFF; CDR3 DNA: TGTGCCAGCAGCACTTCTAGCGGGAGGCCGCACAATGAGCAGTTCTTC
V gene: TRBV11-2; J gene: TRBJ2-5; D gene: TRBD1; clone size: -; CDR3 protein: CASSLVGQGIETQYF; CDR3 DNA: TGTGCCAGCAGCTTAGTGGGACAGGGGATCGAGACCCAGTACTTC